These 18 T cell receptor beta chains originate from one sample sequenced in a study of blood T cell repertoires in COVID-19. TCRdb keeps only in-frame clones here, not all; method: immunoSEQ multiplex PCR. The data contain around 140,000 clones, about 87% of them seen just once; the ten biggest clones take up under 13%. The sequenced sample was peripheral blood. The receptors come from a man aged 50-59 years with acute or convalescent COVID-19.

This clone was seen a single time. This sequence joins TRBV27 and TRBJ2-5, with TRBD2 matching over 12 bases. The CDR3 runs to 14 residues. The germline V gene has CDR1 MNHEY and CDR2 SMNVEV (reference sequence). V was clipped by 8 bases and J by 1 base; unmatched bases: 2. The CDR3 reads CASGTSGSQETQYF. DNA of the CDR3: TGTGCCAGCGGGACTAGCGGGTCCCAAGAGACCCAGTACTTC.

The chain joins TRBV18 to TRBJ1-1, with a possible D match to TRBD1 (6 bases). Looked up from germline, CDR1 is KGHSH and CDR2 is LQKENI. The CDR3 sequence is 14 residues long. Trimming left V 10 bases short and J 0 bases short, with 15 bases between. The CDR3 sequence is CATRTASMNTEAFF. As DNA, the CDR3 is TGTGCCACACGGACAGCGAGCATGAACACTGAAGCTTTCTTT.

The V call is TRBV6-4, the J call TRBJ1-2; D may be TRBD1 (5 bases). V lost 2 bases, J lost 3 bases, and 13 bases lay in between. This CDR3 region has 15 residues. The germline V gene encodes CDR1 MRHNA and CDR2 SNTAGT. As DNA, the CDR3 is TGTGCCAGCAGTGACAGGGGAGGTCGGGACTATGGCTACACCTTC. Translation gives CASSDRGGRDYGYTF.

The chain employs TRBV27 and TRBJ1-2; TRBD1 agrees at 8 bases. V lost 3 bases and J lost 0; bases outside the gene matches: 3. The CDR3 extends over 15 amino acids. Germline V gene lookup returns CDR1 MNHEY and CDR2 SMNVEV (reference sequence). The CDR3 bases are TGTGCCAGCAGTTTGGCGACAGGGGCTAACTATGGCTACACCTTC. Translated: CASSLATGANYGYTF.

The gene calls are TRBV10-2 and TRBJ1-1; TRBD1 matches 9 bases. This CDR3 contains 16 residues. V dropped 3 bases and J dropped 4; count of bases not matched to a gene: 9. Germline loops: CDR1 WSHSY, CDR2 SAAADI. CDR3 residues: CASSDLRDRATTEAFF. In DNA form, the CDR3 reads TGCGCCAGCAGTGACCTCCGGGACAGGGCGACCACTGAAGCTTTCTTT.

The rearrangement uses TRBV5-1 and TRBJ2-7, with 10 bases that match TRBD2. Trimming at V came to 4 bases and at J to 0 bases, leaving 13 bases not matched to a gene. CDR1 and CDR2 (germline): SGHRS, YFSETQ. The CDR3 totals 18 residues. CDR3 DNA: TGCGCCAGCAGCCCCCGGCCAGCGGGAGGGCAGAGCTCCTACGAGCAGTACTTC. Translation gives CASSPRPAGGQSSYEQYF.

The chain combines TRBV4-1 with TRBJ2-1, with D perhaps TRBD2 (5 bases). Germline V lookup: CDR1 MGHRA, CDR2 YSYEKL. The CDR3 covers 17 residues. Trimming stripped 0 bases from V and 2 bases from J, with 14 bases between. The CDR3 region is CASSQEGGLPAYNEQFF. Here the CDR3 DNA reads TGCGCCAGCAGCCAAGAAGGTGGACTCCCGGCCTACAATGAGCAGTTCTTC.

A few counts support this clone. The chain couples TRBV27 to TRBJ2-7, with 8 bases lining up with TRBD2. The CDR3 sequence is 14 residues long. The V gene end was trimmed by 8 bases and the J gene end by 1 base; junction bases not matched to a gene: 7. Per germline, CDR1 MNHEY and CDR2 SMNVEV (reference sequence). CDR3: CASLLTGGSYEQYF. Written as DNA, the CDR3 is TGTGCCAGCCTTCTCACGGGAGGGTCCTACGAGCAGTACTTC.

The chain employs TRBV18 and TRBJ1-5, with D possibly being TRBD1 (6 bases). The CDR3 length is 14 residues. V gave up 4 bases and J gave up 6 bases, with 13 bases separating them. Germline V gene sequence: CDR1 KGHSH, CDR2 LQKENI. CDR3 nucleotide sequence: TGTGCCAGCTCACAGTACAGGGACGGTCAGCCCCAGCATTTT. This sequence encodes CASSQYRDGQPQHF.

This clone was counted a single time. V gene TRBV3-1 (or the pseudogene TRBV3-2) combines with J gene TRBJ2-6; a possible D gene is TRBD2 (6 bases). The CDR3 sequence is 16 residues long. Germline V gives CDR1 LGHDT, CDR2 YNNKEL (reference sequence). The DNA of the CDR3 is TGTGACCGAGGAGGGCCGCTACACTCTGGGGCCAACGTCCTGACTTTC. This translates into CDRGGPLHSGANVLTF.

The rearrangement joins TRBV10-2 to TRBJ2-7, with 8 bases aligning to TRBD2. Germline V gene data show CDR1 as WSHSY and CDR2 as SAAADI. V trimming: 6 bases; J trimming: 0 bases; junction bases outside the gene matches: 7. CDR3 length: 15 residues. The CDR3 DNA sequence: TGCGCCAGCAGCAGTACCGGGACTAGCTCCTACGAGCAGTACTTC. Translation: CASSSTGTSSYEQYF.

V usage is TRBV5-1 and J usage is TRBJ2-2; D may be TRBD2 (6 bases). Germline CDR1 and CDR2: SGHRS and YFSETQ. The V end was cut by 2 bases, the J end by 5 bases, with 13 bases between. The CDR3 loop spans 15 amino acids. The CDR3 region is CASSFRWGGTGELFF. The DNA of the CDR3 is TGCGCCAGCAGCTTTCGATGGGGAGGAACCGGGGAGCTGTTTTTT.

The chain uses TRBV5-1 and TRBJ2-3; 7 bases agree with TRBD2. Trimming took 4 bases from V and 6 from J; bases not matched to a gene: 14. Germline V CDR1 and CDR2: SGHRS, YFSETQ. The CDR3 totals 16 residues. The CDR3 DNA follows: TGCGCCAGCAGCGTACCCCTTGTGGGAGGGCTGGATACGCAGTATTTT. Translated: CASSVPLVGGLDTQYF.

This clone was detected only once. CDR3 sequence (DNA): TGCGCCAGCAATGGGGCAGCGGGCTCCTACAATGAGCAGTTCTTC. Its translation: CASNGAAGSYNEQFF. V usage is TRBV10-2 and J usage is TRBJ2-1; weak D call: TRBD2 (6 bases). The germline V and J ends were trimmed by 7 bases and 0 bases, with 13 bases remaining between them. In germline, CDR1 is WSHSY, CDR2 SAAADI. The CDR3 consists of 15 residues.

The chain is built from TRBV5-4 and TRBJ1-1, with D possibly matching TRBD1 (6 bases). The germline V gene has CDR1 SGHNT and CDR2 YYREEE (reference sequence). The V gene lost 1 base and the J gene lost 0 bases, with 10 bases spanning the gap. CDR3 length: 15 residues. The CDR3 region is CASSLNTGMNTEAFF. The CDR3 DNA is TGTGCCAGCAGCTTGAATACAGGGATGAACACTGAAGCTTTCTTT. The full variable domain, with the rest looked up from reference TRBV5-4 and TRBJ1-1, is ETGVTQSPTHLIKTRGQQVTLRCSSQSGHNTVSWYQQALGQGPQFIFQYYREEENGRGNFPPRFSGLQFPNYSSELNVNALELDDSALYLCASSLNTGMNTEAFFGQGTRLTVV.

The chain employs TRBV5-1 and TRBJ2-3; a weak D match, TRBD2 (6 bases). The V and J ends lost 4 bases and 0 bases respectively, with 12 bases between them. This CDR3 spans 15 amino acids. CDR1 and CDR2 from the germline V gene are SGHRS and YFSETQ. The CDR3 DNA reads TGCGCCAGCAGCCCGACTAGTATCAGCACAGATACGCAGTATTTT. This translates into CASSPTSISTDTQYF.

The chain combines TRBV3-1 (or the pseudogene TRBV3-2) with TRBJ1-1; D remains ambiguous. CDR1 is LGHDT and CDR2 is YNNKEL in the germline V gene (reference sequence). The CDR3 totals 16 residues. Trimming took off 1 base at V and 1 base at J, with 13 bases between the two ends. The CDR3 sequence is CASSQATTRKNTEAFF. CDR3 coding DNA: TGTGCCAGCAGCCAAGCGACGACTCGCAAGAACACTGAAGCTTTCTTT.

The chain carries TRBV5-6 and TRBJ2-5; unclear D gene. This CDR3 spans 13 amino acids. Germline values: CDR1 SGHDT, CDR2 YYEEEE. Between the trimmed V and J ends, which lost 0 bases and 1 base, there was a span of 4 bases. The CDR3 sequence: CASSLDSQETQYF. DNA of the CDR3: TGTGCCAGCAGCTTGGATAGCCAAGAGACCCAGTACTTC.